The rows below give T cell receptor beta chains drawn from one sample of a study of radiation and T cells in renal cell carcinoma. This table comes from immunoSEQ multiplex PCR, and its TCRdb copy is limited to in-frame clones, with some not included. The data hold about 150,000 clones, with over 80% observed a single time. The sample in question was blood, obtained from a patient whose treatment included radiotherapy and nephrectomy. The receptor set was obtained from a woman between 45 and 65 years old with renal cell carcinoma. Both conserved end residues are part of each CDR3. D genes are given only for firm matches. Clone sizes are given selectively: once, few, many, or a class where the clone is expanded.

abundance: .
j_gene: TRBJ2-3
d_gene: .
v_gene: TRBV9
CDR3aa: CASSGLAATDTQYF
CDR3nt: TGTGCCAGCAGCGGTTTAGCGGCCACAGATACGCAGTATTTT

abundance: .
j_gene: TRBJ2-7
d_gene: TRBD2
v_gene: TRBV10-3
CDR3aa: CAISAGFAGGPDEQYF
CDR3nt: TGTGCCATCAGTGCCGGTTTCGCGGGGGGCCCGGACGAGCAGTACTTC

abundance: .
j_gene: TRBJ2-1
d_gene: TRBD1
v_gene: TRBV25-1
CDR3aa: CASSLGTGSYNEQFF
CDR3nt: TGTGCCAGCAGCCTCGGGACAGGCTCCTACAATGAGCAGTTCTTC

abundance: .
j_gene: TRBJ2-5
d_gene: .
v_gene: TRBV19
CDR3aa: CASSIDPGIGQETQYF
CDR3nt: TGTGCCAGTAGTATAGATCCAGGGATCGGCCAAGAGACCCAGTACTTC

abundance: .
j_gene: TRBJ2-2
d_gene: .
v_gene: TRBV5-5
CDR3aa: CASSFNGGELFF
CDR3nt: TGTGCCAGCAGCTTTAACGGGGGAGAGCTGTTTTTT

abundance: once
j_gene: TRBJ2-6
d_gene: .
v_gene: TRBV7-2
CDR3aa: CASSLVQGISGANVLTF
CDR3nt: TGTGCCAGCAGCTTAGTTCAGGGGATCTCTGGGGCCAACGTCCTGACTTTC

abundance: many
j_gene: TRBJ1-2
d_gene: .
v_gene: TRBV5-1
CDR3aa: CASSLSGVAGGYTF
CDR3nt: TGCGCCAGCAGCTTGAGCGGAGTCGCCGGGGGCTACACCTTC

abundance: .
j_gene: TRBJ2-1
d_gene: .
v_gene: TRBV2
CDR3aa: CASSDTGAPGSYNEQFF
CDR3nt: TGTGCCAGCAGTGACACTGGGGCCCCCGGCTCCTACAATGAGCAGTTCTTC

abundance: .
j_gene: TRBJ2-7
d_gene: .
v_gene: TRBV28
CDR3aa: CASSLKGGYEQYF
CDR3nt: TGTGCCAGCAGTTTAAAGGGGGGCTACGAGCAGTACTTC

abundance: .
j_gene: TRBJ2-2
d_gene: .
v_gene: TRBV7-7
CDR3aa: CASSKEGYTGELFF
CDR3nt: TGTGCTAGCAGCAAAGAGGGGTACACCGGGGAGCTGTTTTTT

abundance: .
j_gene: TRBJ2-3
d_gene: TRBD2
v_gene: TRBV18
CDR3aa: CASSPPLAGGQDTQYF
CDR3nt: TGTGCCAGCTCACCGCCACTCGCGGGGGGGCAAGATACGCAGTATTTT

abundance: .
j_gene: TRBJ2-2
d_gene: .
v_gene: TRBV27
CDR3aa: CASSPETPLGLITGELFF
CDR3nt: TGTGCCAGCAGTCCTGAAACCCCACTAGGGCTGATAACCGGGGAGCTGTTTTTT

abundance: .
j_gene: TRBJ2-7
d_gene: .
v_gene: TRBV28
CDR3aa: CASSGGGIHYEQYF
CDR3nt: TGTGCCAGCAGTGGGGGAGGAATTCACTACGAGCAGTACTTC

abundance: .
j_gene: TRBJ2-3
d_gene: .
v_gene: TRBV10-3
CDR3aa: CAISGTGLSTDTQYF
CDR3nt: TGTGCCATCAGTGGAACGGGGTTGAGCACAGATACGCAGTATTTT

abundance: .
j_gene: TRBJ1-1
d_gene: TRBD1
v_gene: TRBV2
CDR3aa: CASKSRTGGTEAFF
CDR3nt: TGTGCCAGCAAATCCAGGACAGGGGGAACTGAAGCTTTCTTT

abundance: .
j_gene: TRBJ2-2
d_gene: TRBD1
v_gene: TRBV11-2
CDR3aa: CASRGQANTGELFF
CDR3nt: TGTGCCAGCAGGGGACAGGCGAACACCGGGGAGCTGTTTTTT

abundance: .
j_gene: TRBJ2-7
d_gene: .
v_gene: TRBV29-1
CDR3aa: CSVEWDGGRHEQYF
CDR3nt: TGCAGCGTTGAATGGGACGGGGGTCGGCACGAGCAGTACTTC